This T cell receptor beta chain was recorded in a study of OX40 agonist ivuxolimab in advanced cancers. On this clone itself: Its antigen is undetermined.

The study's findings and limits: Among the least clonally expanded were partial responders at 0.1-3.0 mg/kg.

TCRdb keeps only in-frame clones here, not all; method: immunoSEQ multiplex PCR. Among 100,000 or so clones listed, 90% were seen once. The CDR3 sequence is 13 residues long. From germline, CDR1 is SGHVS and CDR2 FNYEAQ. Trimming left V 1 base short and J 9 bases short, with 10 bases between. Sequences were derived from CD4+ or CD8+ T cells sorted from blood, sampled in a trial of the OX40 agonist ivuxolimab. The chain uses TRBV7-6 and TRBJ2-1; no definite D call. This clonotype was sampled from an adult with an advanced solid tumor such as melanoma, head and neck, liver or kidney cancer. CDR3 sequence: CASSLGEYGEQFF. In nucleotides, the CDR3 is TGTGCCAGCAGCTTAGGAGAGTATGGTGAGCAGTTCTTC. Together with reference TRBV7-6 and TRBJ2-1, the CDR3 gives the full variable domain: GAGVSQSPRYKVTKRGQDVALRCDPISGHVSLYWYRQALGQGPEFLTYFNYEAQQDKSGLPNDRFSAERPEGSISTLTIQRTEQRDSAMYRCASSLGEYGEQFFGPGTRLTVL.